This T cell receptor (beta chain) was sequenced during a study of sequential checkpoint blockade in melanoma. Unmatched junction bases numbered 9, after V lost 6 bases and J lost 2 bases. Looked up from germline, CDR1 is ENHRY and CDR2 is SYGVKD. The CDR3 covers 15 residues. The sample's treatment: randomized to nivolumab then ipilimumab (arm A) or the reverse (arm B). The protocol was immunoSEQ multiplex PCR, while the TCRdb copy is restricted to in-frame clones and leaves out a portion. The sample has approximately 9,300 clones, 60% to 85% seen once. The sample was CD8+ T cells sorted from blood (inferred from file names), taken from a patient given nivolumab and ipilimumab in sequence. The genes are TRBV10-3 and TRBJ1-1, with 7 bases matching TRBD1. This TCR was recovered from a human donor with melanoma. The CDR3 bases are TGTGCCATCAGACCCTCGGGGACAGCCAACACTGAAGCTTTCTTT. Translating it yields CAIRPSGTANTEAFF.